The rows below give T cell receptor beta chains drawn from one sample of a study of blood T cell repertoires in COVID-19. Profiling relied on immunoSEQ multiplex PCR, and the TCRdb table lists in-frame clones only, not all of them. Of around 60,000 clones listed, around 89% are singletons. The sample consisted of peripheral blood. These TCRs come from a human donor with active COVID-19. The donor label of this sample is uncertain. CDR3s include the opening cysteine and the closing phenylalanine or tryptophan. D genes are given only for firm matches. Expanded clones get a size class; other rows say once, few or many, or leave the size out.

cdr3_aa cdr3_nt clone_size v_call cdr3_length d_call j_call
CASSPYKGARNEQFF TGTGCCAGCAGCCCATACAAGGGGGCGCGGAATGAGCAGTTCTTC - TRBV7-9 15 TRBD1 TRBJ2-1
CASRGQGRETQYF TGTGCCAGCAGGGGACAGGGAAGAGAGACCCAGTACTTC - TRBV11-2 13 TRBD1 TRBJ2-5
CASSSDSNTEAFF TGTGCCAGCAGCTCAGACTCAAACACTGAAGCTTTCTTT - TRBV9 13 - TRBJ1-1
CASSVAPLGNEQYF TGTGCCAGCAGCGTAGCCCCACTAGGAAACGAGCAGTACTTC - TRBV9 14 - TRBJ2-7
CASSQCLAGDTDTQYF TGCGCCAGCAGTCAATGCCTAGCGGGGGATACAGATACGCAGTATTTT - TRBV23-1 16 TRBD2 TRBJ2-3
CASSDGGNYGYTF TGTGCCAGCAGCGACGGGGGGAACTATGGCTACACCTTC - TRBV6-5 13 - TRBJ1-2
CASSLTGTGREQFF TGTGCCAGCAGCTTAACCGGGACAGGGCGGGAGCAGTTCTTC - TRBV28 14 TRBD1 TRBJ2-1
CASSIGTGDRTDTQYF TGCGCCAGCAGCATAGGGACAGGGGACCGCACAGATACGCAGTATTTT - TRBV5-1 16 TRBD1 TRBJ2-3
CASSPPGGRSSYNEQFF TGTGCCAGCAGTCCGCCAGGGGGGAGGAGCTCCTACAATGAGCAGTTCTTC - TRBV27 17 - TRBJ2-1
CASTLGGGQETQYF TGTGCCAGCACTCTAGGGGGGGGCCAAGAGACCCAGTACTTC - TRBV11-2 14 - TRBJ2-5
CASSQEGTVGAQHF TGTGCCAGCAGCCAAGAGGGGACAGTGGGGGCCCAGCATTTT - TRBV3-1/TRBV3-2 14 TRBD1 TRBJ1-5
CASSPSSGGARSSYNEQFF TGTGCCAGCAGCCCGTCTAGCGGGGGGGCCCGCAGCTCCTACAATGAGCAGTTCTTC - TRBV7-2 19 TRBD2 TRBJ2-1
CASSVGSGNTEAFF TGTGCCAGCAGCGTAGGGAGCGGGAACACTGAAGCTTTCTTT - TRBV9 14 - TRBJ1-1
CASSPGTSGRSANTGELFF TGTGCCAGCAGCCCCGGGACTAGCGGGAGGTCTGCGAACACCGGGGAGCTGTTTTTT - TRBV21-1 19 - TRBJ2-2
CASSLPPNPGAYNSPLHF TGCGCCAGCAGCTTGCCACCAAACCCAGGGGCCTATAATTCACCCCTCCACTTT - TRBV5-1 18 - TRBJ1-6
CASGQGEISPLHF TGTGCCAGCGGGCAGGGGGAGATTTCACCCCTCCACTTT - TRBV25-1 13 TRBD1 TRBJ1-6
CASSEAGGHNNEQFF TGTGCCAGTAGTGAGGCGGGAGGGCATAACAATGAGCAGTTCTTC - TRBV19 15 TRBD2 TRBJ2-1
CASSQDIGGSGNTIYF TGCGCCAGCAGCCAAGATATTGGCGGCTCTGGAAACACCATATATTTT - TRBV4-1 16 - TRBJ1-3
CATSEGGSGANVLTF TGTGCCACCAGTGAAGGGGGCTCTGGGGCCAACGTCCTGACTTTC - TRBV24-1 15 - TRBJ2-6
CASSIQEKLFF TGTGCCAGCAGCATACAGGAAAAACTGTTTTTT few TRBV7-9 11 - TRBJ1-4
CAGGTRRKETQYF TGTGCCGGGGGAACTAGAAGGAAAGAGACCCAGTACTTC once TRBV30 13 - TRBJ2-5
CASSLDRGRGEKLFF TGTGCCAGCAGCCTGGACAGGGGACGGGGTGAAAAACTGTTTTTT - TRBV7-2 15 TRBD1 TRBJ1-4
CASSFLTGGKETQYF TGTGCCAGTAGTTTCCTGACAGGGGGAAAAGAGACCCAGTACTTC - TRBV19 15 TRBD1 TRBJ2-5
CASSSGLGEQYF TGTGCCAGCAGCTCCGGACTGGGCGAGCAGTACTTC - TRBV7-9 12 - TRBJ2-7
CASSSHTGTGGEDTGELFF TGTGCCAGCAGCTCCCACACCGGGACAGGGGGCGAAGACACCGGGGAGCTGTTTTTT once TRBV13 19 TRBD1 TRBJ2-2
CASSSWTGYNFYEQYF TGCGCCAGCAGCTCCTGGACAGGGTATAATTTCTACGAGCAGTACTTC - TRBV5-1 16 TRBD1 TRBJ2-7
CASSETGDFSPLHF TGTGCCAGCAGTGAGACAGGAGATTTTTCACCCCTCCACTTT - TRBV28 14 - TRBJ1-6
CASSWGLDTEAFF TGTGCCAGCAGCTGGGGACTGGACACTGAAGCTTTCTTT - TRBV7-9 13 - TRBJ1-1
CASNGGVGDTQYF TGTGCCAGCAACGGGGGGGTGGGAGATACGCAGTATTTT - TRBV7-2 13 TRBD2 TRBJ2-3
CASSLSSVGELFF TGTGCCAGCAGTTTGTCTAGTGTGGGGGAGCTGTTTTTT - TRBV28 13 - TRBJ2-2
CATSEPSGGDGTDTQYF TGTGCCACCAGTGAGCCTTCAGGGGGAGACGGCACAGATACGCAGTATTTT once TRBV24-1 17 TRBD1 TRBJ2-3
CASSLGQYYGYTF TGTGCCAGCAGCTTAGGACAGTACTATGGCTACACCTTC - TRBV7-9 13 - TRBJ1-2
CASSLASGGQETQYF TGTGCCAGCAGCTTGGCTAGCGGGGGACAAGAGACCCAGTACTTC - TRBV5-6 15 TRBD2 TRBJ2-5
CASSAIAGAQETQYF TGTGCCAGCAGTGCCATAGCGGGAGCTCAAGAGACCCAGTACTTC - TRBV27 15 TRBD2 TRBJ2-5
CASSPQGAADTQYF TGTGCCAGCTCCCCTCAGGGGGCCGCAGATACGCAGTATTTT - TRBV18 14 TRBD1 TRBJ2-3
CASSFLAGGLSTGELFF TGTGCCAGCAGTTTTCTAGCGGGAGGGTTAAGCACCGGGGAGCTGTTTTTT - TRBV27 17 TRBD2 TRBJ2-2
CSAKQGASGNTIYF TGCAGTGCGAAACAGGGGGCATCTGGAAACACCATATATTTT once TRBV29-1 14 TRBD1 TRBJ1-3
CASSGPGQKAFF TGTGCCAGCAGCGGTCCGGGACAGAAAGCTTTCTTT - TRBV2 12 TRBD1 TRBJ1-1
CASSTTTGTNTGELFF TGTGCCAGCAGCACTACGACCGGGACAAACACCGGGGAGCTGTTTTTT - TRBV5-6 16 - TRBJ2-2
CASSGGDQPQHF TGTGCCAGCAGCGGTGGAGATCAGCCCCAGCATTTT few TRBV9 12 - TRBJ1-5
CASSPEDYPRTDTQYF TGTGCCAGCTCACCAGAGGACTACCCGAGGACAGATACGCAGTATTTT - TRBV18 16 - TRBJ2-3
CASSVAGGTVENEQYF TGTGCCAGCAGCGTAGCGGGAGGGACAGTTGAAAACGAGCAGTACTTC - TRBV5-4 16 TRBD2 TRBJ2-7
CASSLVAGSGNTIYF TGCGCCAGCAGCTTGGTTGCGGGCTCTGGAAACACCATATATTTT - TRBV5-1 15 - TRBJ1-3
CASSEYDRGPTDTQYF TGTGCCAGCAGTGAATACGACAGGGGTCCCACAGATACGCAGTATTTT - TRBV6-1 16 TRBD1 TRBJ2-3
CASPSAVSGGLSTDTQYF TGTGCCAGCCCTTCAGCCGTTAGCGGGGGGCTCAGCACAGATACGCAGTATTTT - TRBV27 18 TRBD2 TRBJ2-3
CASSRTERSSYNEQFF TGCGCCAGCAGTCGCACGGAGAGGAGCTCCTACAATGAGCAGTTCTTC - TRBV5-1 16 - TRBJ2-1
CAWSPGGPEAFF TGTGCCTGGAGTCCCGGGGGTCCAGAAGCTTTCTTT once TRBV30 12 - TRBJ1-1
CASSGSSAHTGELFF TGCGCCAGCAGCGGGTCTAGCGCGCACACCGGGGAGCTGTTTTTT - TRBV5-1 15 - TRBJ2-2
CASSFTSGRTGNQPQHF - - TRBV5-5 17 - TRBJ1-5
CASSVTGSRQETQYF TGCGCCAGCAGCGTGACAGGGAGTAGGCAAGAGACCCAGTACTTC once TRBV5-1 15 TRBD1 TRBJ2-5
CASRQGATQETQYF TGTGCCAGCAGACAGGGTGCGACTCAAGAGACCCAGTACTTC - TRBV18 14 TRBD1 TRBJ2-5
CSVDRDRGLGGYTF TGCAGCGTTGACCGGGACAGGGGGCTGGGTGGCTACACCTTC - TRBV29-1 14 TRBD1 TRBJ1-2
CASSQDLTGRNYGYTF TGTGCCAGCAGCCAAGATTTGACAGGGCGGAACTATGGCTACACCTTC - TRBV3-1/TRBV3-2 16 TRBD1 TRBJ1-2
CASTGVINQPQHF TGTGCCAGCACAGGGGTGATAAATCAGCCCCAGCATTTT once TRBV6-5 13 - TRBJ1-5